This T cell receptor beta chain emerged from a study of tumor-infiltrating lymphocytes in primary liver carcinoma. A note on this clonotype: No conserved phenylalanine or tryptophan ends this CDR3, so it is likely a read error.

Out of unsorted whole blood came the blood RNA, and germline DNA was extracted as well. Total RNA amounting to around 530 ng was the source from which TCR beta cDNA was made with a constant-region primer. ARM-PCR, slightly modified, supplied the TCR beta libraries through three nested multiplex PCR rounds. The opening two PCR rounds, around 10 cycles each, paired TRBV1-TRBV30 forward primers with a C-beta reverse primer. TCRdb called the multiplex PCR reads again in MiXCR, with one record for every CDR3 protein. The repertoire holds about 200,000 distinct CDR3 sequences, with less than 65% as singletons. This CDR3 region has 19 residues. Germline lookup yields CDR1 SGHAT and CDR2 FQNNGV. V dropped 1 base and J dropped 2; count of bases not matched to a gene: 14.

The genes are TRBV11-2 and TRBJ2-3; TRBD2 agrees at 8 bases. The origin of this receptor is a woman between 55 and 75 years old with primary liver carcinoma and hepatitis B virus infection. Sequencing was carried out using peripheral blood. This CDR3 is CASSLGVALAGEATDTQYS. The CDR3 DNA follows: TGTGCCAGCAGCTTAGGGGTGGCCCTAGCGGGCGAGGCCACAGATACGCAGTATTCT.